A single sample gave rise to the 30 T cell receptor beta chains below, sequenced in a study of cytomegalovirus exposure and HLA in healthy donors. The assay was immunoSEQ multiplex PCR, and TCRdb's table has in-frame clones only and misses some. The sample includes around 110,000 clones, around 89% seen only once; the top ten take around 1.9%. Sequenced sample: PBMCs. Receptors were obtained from a woman aged 18-29 years in good health and CMV-seropositive.

This rearrangement joins TRBV25-1 to TRBJ2-5, with TRBD2 identical over 8 bases. J gave up 0 bases and V 2 bases, and 5 bases lay outside the gene matches. The CDR3 sequence is 16 residues long. In germline, CDR1 is MGHDK, CDR2 SYGVNS. The CDR3 is CASSERGGWYQETQYF. Written as DNA, the CDR3 is TGTGCCAGCAGTGAACGGGGGGGCTGGTACCAAGAGACCCAGTACTTC.

The V call is TRBV19, the J call TRBJ2-1, with a possible D match to TRBD1 (6 bases). V lost 3 bases to trimming and J lost 12 bases, with 18 bases between them. Germline loops: CDR1 LNHDA, CDR2 SQIVND (reference sequence). The CDR3 contains 14 residues. CDR3 sequence reads: CASSMRQGWDGQFF. CDR3 nucleotide sequence: TGTGCCAGTAGTATGAGGCAGGGGTGGGATGGGCAGTTCTTC.

This chain uses TRBV5-6 with TRBJ1-4; tentatively, D is TRBD1 (5 bases). This CDR3 region has 14 residues. The ends were cut back, 4 bases at V and 8 bases at J, with 15 bases in the middle. Germline CDR1 and CDR2: SGHDT and YYEEEE. Written as DNA, the CDR3 is TGTGCCAGCAGCCCGGGACTCAGGAAAGAAAAACTGTTTTTT. Protein sequence: CASSPGLRKEKLFF.

The J gene is TRBJ2-4, the V gene TRBV6-6; 8 bases match TRBD1. The V gene end was trimmed by 7 bases and the J gene end by 0 bases; junction bases not matched to a gene: 5. The CDR3 covers 15 residues. In germline, CDR1 is MNHNY, CDR2 SVGAGI (reference sequence). CDR3: CASIKDRVAKNIQYF. The CDR3 DNA reads TGTGCCAGCATCAAGGACAGGGTAGCCAAAAACATTCAGTACTTC.

The chain carries TRBV2 and TRBJ2-1, with TRBD2 matching 7 bases. V was clipped by 1 base and J by 5 bases; unmatched bases: 5. CDR1 SNHLY and CDR2 FYNNEI come from the germline V gene. The CDR3 runs 15 residues. The CDR3: CASSEVESGNNEQFF. In DNA form, the CDR3 reads TGTGCCAGCAGTGAAGTTGAAAGCGGGAACAATGAGCAGTTCTTC.

This clone was counted once. The chain employs TRBV9 and TRBJ2-7, with D perhaps TRBD1 (6 bases). CDR3 length equals 14 residues. The germline V gene has CDR1 SGDLS and CDR2 YYNGEE. V gave up 4 bases and J gave up 0 bases, with 11 bases separating them. Here the CDR3 DNA reads TGTGCCAGCAGCCTAAGGACAGACTCCTACGAGCAGTACGTC. It translates to CASSLRTDSYEQYV.

V and J are TRBV7-2 and TRBJ2-7, with D possibly being TRBD1 (5 bases). The ends were cut back, 1 base at V and 5 bases at J, with 9 bases in the middle. This CDR3 region has 13 residues. Germline assignment: CDR1 SGHTA and CDR2 FQGNSA. CDR3: CASSLEQVDEQYV. The CDR3 region has the DNA TGTGCCAGCAGCTTAGAACAGGTCGACGAGCAGTACGTC.

This clone was observed once. The gene calls are TRBV4-1 and TRBJ2-1, with 9 bases identical to TRBD1. The length of the CDR3 is 18 residues. V lost 0 bases, J lost 2 bases, and 8 bases stayed unmatched. Germline CDR1 MGHRA, CDR2 YSYEKL. The DNA of the CDR3 is TGCGCCAGCAGCCAAGACCACGTACGGGACAGGGCCTACAATGAGCAGTTCTTC. Translating gives CASSQDHVRDRAYNEQFF.

J is TRBJ2-3 and V is TRBV6-5; TRBD2 matches at 7 bases. CDR1 is MNHEY, CDR2 SVGAGI, per germline. The length of the CDR3 is 16 residues. J gave up 1 base and V 0 bases, and 4 bases lay outside the gene matches. The CDR3, as DNA: TGTGCCAGCAGTTACTCTTGGCTAGCGGGCACAGATACGCAGTATTTT. It encodes CASSYSWLAGTDTQYF.

This clone was found once. The V call is TRBV27, the J call TRBJ2-5; D is perhaps TRBD2 (5 bases). Germline V gene lookup returns CDR1 MNHEY and CDR2 SMNVEV (reference sequence). The CDR3 length is 14 residues. V was clipped by 6 bases and J by 4 bases, with 15 bases between them. CDR3 in amino acids: CASSPALRGETQYF. Here the CDR3 DNA reads TGTGCCAGCAGCCCTGCCCTCCGGGGAGAGACCCAGTACTTC.

This chain links TRBV5-6 with TRBJ1-6, with D possibly matching TRBD1 (5 bases). The ends were cut back, 0 bases at V and 10 bases at J, with 8 bases in the middle. CDR1 SGHDT and CDR2 YYEEEE come from the germline V gene. The CDR3 totals 13 residues. CDR3 nucleotides: TGTGCCAGCAGCTTGGGGAGGGACTCACCCCTCCACTTT. Amino acid sequence: CASSLGRDSPLHF.

V and J are TRBV29-1 and TRBJ2-7; possibly TRBD1 for D (5 bases). V was pared by 3 bases and J by 1 base, with 19 bases between. The V gene's germline CDR1 is SQVTM and CDR2 ANQGSEA. The CDR3 is 16 amino acids. The CDR3 region has the DNA TGCAGCGTTGACGTAATGGGGCCGCCCCATTCCTACGAGCAGTACGTC. Protein: CSVDVMGPPHSYEQYV.

The CDR3 DNA follows: TGTGCCAGCGGAGGCGGGTTCTGGGACAGGGGATACAATGAGCAGTTCTTC. This translates into CASGGGFWDRGYNEQFF. This chain joins TRBV7-9 and TRBJ2-1, with TRBD1 matching over 10 bases. Losses at the gene ends were 8 bases for V and 4 bases for J; bases not matched to a gene: 14. Germline V gene sequence: CDR1 SEHNR, CDR2 FQNEAQ (reference sequence). The CDR3 is 17 amino acids.

The chain couples TRBV18 to TRBJ2-7; the D is unclear. Deletions cut 0 bases from V and 2 bases from J, with 11 bases between. CDR1 is KGHSH, CDR2 LQKENI, per germline. The CDR3 runs to 15 residues. The CDR3 nucleotides read TGTGCCAGCTCACCACCGGGCCAACCGACCTACGAGCAGTACTTC. Amino acid sequence: CASSPPGQPTYEQYF.

The chain links TRBV6-4 to TRBJ1-6, with D possibly matching TRBD1 (5 bases). Germline V lookup: CDR1 MRHNA, CDR2 SNTAGT. The V gene lost 3 bases and the J gene lost 9 bases, with 18 bases spanning the gap. The CDR3 covers 16 residues. The CDR3 DNA reads TGTGCCAGCAGTGAATCAGGGTCCAGGCTATCTTCACCCCTCCACTTT. Its translation is CASSESGSRLSSPLHF.

The V gene is TRBV6-1, the J gene TRBJ1-6; D remains unclear. V lost 9 bases and J 7 bases, leaving 13 bases between the germline ends. Looked up from germline, CDR1 is MNHNS and CDR2 is SASEGT. The CDR3 runs 13 residues. The CDR3 DNA is TGTGCCAGTCAGAACGAGGGCAATTCACCCCTCCACTTT. Its protein product is CASQNEGNSPLHF.

This clone has only one observation. This sequence joins TRBV27 and TRBJ2-1, with 12 bases fitting TRBD2. The CDR3 is 17 amino acids. Trimming at V came to 2 bases and at J to 7 bases, leaving 9 bases not matched to a gene. From germline, CDR1 is MNHEY and CDR2 SMNVEV (reference sequence). The CDR3 here is CASSLVLAGGPRNEQFF. The CDR3 region has the DNA TGTGCCAGCAGTTTAGTCCTAGCGGGGGGGCCGCGGAATGAGCAGTTCTTC.

The CDR3 loop is CASGGHATDTQYF. The CDR3 nucleotides are TGCGCCAGCGGGGGACACGCCACGGATACGCAGTATTTT. The chain couples TRBV10-2 to TRBJ2-3, with D maybe TRBD1 (6 bases). V lost 8 bases and J 6 bases, leaving 15 bases between the germline ends. CDR3 length equals 13 residues. Germline assignment: CDR1 WSHSY and CDR2 SAAADI.

The chain carries TRBV20-1 and TRBJ2-1; TRBD2 agrees at 14 bases. Trimming took 7 bases from V and 16 from J; bases not matched to a gene: 6. The CDR3 loop spans 11 amino acids. Per germline, CDR1 DFQATT and CDR2 SNEGSKA (reference sequence). CDR3 protein: CSGTTSGGAFF. The CDR3 DNA is TGCAGTGGGACGACTAGCGGGGGGGCTTTCTTC.

This chain joins TRBV4-3 and TRBJ2-1; D is perhaps TRBD2 (5 bases). The ends were cut back, 1 base at V and 7 bases at J, with 11 bases in the middle. The germline CDR1 and CDR2 sequences are LGHNA and YSLEER. The CDR3 covers 14 residues. Written as DNA, the CDR3 is TGCGCCAGCAGCCAAGGCCAACTAGATAATGAGCAGTTCTTC. It encodes CASSQGQLDNEQFF.

Only a few counts were recorded for this clone. The V call is TRBV5-1, the J call TRBJ2-7; TRBD1 aligns across 9 bases. CDR3 length: 15 residues. V was clipped by 0 bases and J by 3 bases; unmatched bases: 4. Germline V gene data show CDR1 as SGHRS and CDR2 as YFSETQ. As DNA, the CDR3 is TGCGCCAGCAGCTTGGCCGGGACAGGGATCTACGAGCAGTACTTC. Its translation: CASSLAGTGIYEQYF.

A remark on this clone: Other DNA variants within this sample encode the same CDR3. J is TRBJ2-5 and V is TRBV28; 12 positions agree with TRBD2. CDR3 size: 14 residues. V trimming: 6 bases; J trimming: 4 bases; junction bases outside the gene matches: 3. The V gene's germline CDR1 is MDHEN and CDR2 SYDVKM. The CDR3, as DNA: TGTGCCAGCAGACTAGCGGGGGGACGAGAGACCCAGTACTTC. Protein product: CASRLAGGRETQYF. Supplemented by reference TRBV28 and TRBJ2-5, the full variable domain reads DVKVTQSSRYLVKRTGEKVFLECVQDMDHENMFWYRQDPGLGLRLIYFSYDVKMKEKGDIPEGYSVSREKKERFSLILESASTNQTSMYLCASRLAGGRETQYFGPGTRLLVL.

This chain joins TRBV11-1 and TRBJ2-5, with 8 bases that match TRBD2. This CDR3 is 17 amino acids long. Germline V gene data show CDR1 as SGHAT and CDR2 as FQDESV (reference sequence). V shed 4 bases and J 1 base; nucleotides not matched to a gene: 11. The CDR3: CASSSWTSNIFQETQYF. CDR3 bases: TGTGCCAGCAGCTCTTGGACTAGCAATATATTCCAAGAGACCCAGTACTTC.

This clone was observed a single time. This sequence joins TRBV10-2 and TRBJ1-4, with unresolved D. Germline-derived CDR1 and CDR2 are WSHSY and SAAADI. This CDR3 is 13 amino acids long. Trimming took off 7 bases at V and 8 bases at J, with 14 bases between the two ends. In DNA, the CDR3 is TGCGCCAGCATCCCCCAGGAGGGAGAAAAACTGTTTTTT. Its translation: CASIPQEGEKLFF.

The rearrangement uses TRBV6-5 and TRBJ1-5, with a weak D call TRBD1 (5 bases). V was pared by 6 bases and J by 9 bases, with 15 bases between. There are 13 residues in the CDR3. CDR1 and CDR2 (germline): MNHEY, SVGAGI. CDR3 sequence (DNA): TGTGCCAGCAGCCGGGGGGGGTTACGGCCCCAGCATTTT. It yields the protein CASSRGGLRPQHF.

Written as DNA, the CDR3 is TGTGCCAGCAGTTTGGGGACTTACAATGAGCAGTTCTTC. It codes for CASSLGTYNEQFF. The chain recombines TRBV27 with TRBJ2-1, with a possible D match to TRBD2 (6 bases). The CDR3 is 13 amino acids. The germline V and J ends were trimmed by 3 bases and 4 bases, with 7 bases remaining between them. In germline, CDR1 is MNHEY, CDR2 SMNVEV (reference sequence).

The rearrangement joins TRBV19 to TRBJ1-5; D unclear. CDR3 length equals 12 residues. Germline values: CDR1 LNHDA, CDR2 SQIVND (reference sequence). The V end was cut by 10 bases, the J end by 5 bases, with 12 bases between. CDR3 DNA: TGTGCCACAGGCCCCGCCTATCAGCCCCAGCATTTT. It codes for CATGPAYQPQHF.

The chain has TRBV2 and TRBJ2-1, with 14 bases matching TRBD2. The CDR3 sequence is 16 residues long. After removal of 3 bases from V and 8 bases from J, the junction contained 6 bases not matched to a gene. Germline V gene sequence: CDR1 SNHLY, CDR2 FYNNEI. In DNA form, the CDR3 reads TGTGCCAGCAGTGAGCCGACTAGCGGGGGGGCAGATGAGCAGTTCTTC. Protein: CASSEPTSGGADEQFF.

V and J are TRBV29-1 and TRBJ2-4; 8 nucleotides match TRBD1. Germline V gene lookup returns CDR1 SQVTM and CDR2 ANQGSEA. This CDR3 contains 14 residues. Trimming took 0 bases from V and 7 from J; bases not matched to a gene: 5. CDR3 in amino acids: CSVEDRGQGNIQYF. The CDR3 DNA reads TGCAGCGTTGAAGATAGAGGACAGGGCAACATTCAGTACTTC.

This chain connects TRBV4-1 to TRBJ2-2; 7 bases match TRBD2. Germline CDR1 MGHRA, CDR2 YSYEKL. J gave up 0 bases and V 3 bases, and 10 bases lay outside the gene matches. The CDR3 is made up of 18 amino acids. CDR3 residues: CASSHLGDYQANTGELFF. The DNA for the CDR3 is TGCGCCAGCAGCCACCTGGGGGACTACCAAGCGAACACCGGGGAGCTGTTTTTT.